This TCR beta chain was profiled in a study of blood T cell repertoires in COVID-19. Method: immunoSEQ multiplex PCR; TCRdb's copy keeps in-frame clones and lacks some. The sample contains approximately 99,000 clones, almost 90% of which appear only once. The TCR was taken from a man aged 45 to 65 with COVID-19, enrolled during active disease. The sequencing sample was made of peripheral blood.

The CDR3 bases are TGTGCCATCAGTGGGGTCCAGGGAGGCTATGGCTACACCTTC. This codes for CAISGVQGGYGYTF. The chain carries TRBV10-3 and TRBJ1-2, with D maybe TRBD1 (5 bases). Germline V lookup: CDR1 ENHRY, CDR2 SYGVKD. The V end was cut by 4 bases, the J end by 4 bases, with 13 bases between. The CDR3 has 14 residues.